This T cell receptor beta chain was identified during a study of glioma-infiltrating T cells after dendritic cell vaccination. Study background: Dendritic cell vaccination trial patients had either newly diagnosed or recurrent glioblastoma. Between about 2002 and 2013, patients got autologous tumor lysate-pulsed dendritic cell vaccines. Autologous tumor lysate was loaded overnight onto monocyte-derived dendritic cells grown approximately seven days with IL-4 and GM-CSF.

Time point in this sample: after dendritic cell vaccination, including at tumor progression/relapse. The germline CDR1 and CDR2 sequences are WNHNN and SYGVQD (reference sequence). The CDR3 has 17 residues. The V gene end was trimmed by 3 bases and the J gene end by 1 base; junction bases not matched to a gene: 6. TCRdb keeps only in-frame clones here, not all; method: immunoSEQ multiplex PCR. Of 100,000 to 120,000 clones in the sample, around 91% were seen once. This sequence originates from a human donor with glioblastoma. V is TRBV10-1 and J is TRBJ2-1; 10 bases line up with TRBD2. This sample comprised blood, obtained after dendritic cell vaccination. The CDR3 DNA follows: TGCGCCAGCAGTGAAGTGAGCGGGGGGGATTCCTACAATGAGCAGTTCTTC. Its translation is CASSEVSGGDSYNEQFF.